This record covers a single T cell receptor beta chain. Its specificity is unknown. The germline CDR1 and CDR2 sequences are MNHNS and SASEGT. This CDR3 spans 14 amino acids. V was pared by 6 bases and J by 0 bases, with 11 bases between. The sequenced template was cDNA made from the entire isolated RNA. Measured with immunoSEQ multiplex PCR; TCRdb has only the in-frame clones, and not every one. The repertoire holds nearly 350,000 clones, with about a tenth as singletons. This entry comes from a study of beta chain features in type 1 diabetes. Study results and caveats: Among patients with Type 1 diabetes, TCRB CDR3s were moderately but significantly shorter in every one of the four CD4+ subsets.

This chain uses TRBV6-1 with TRBJ1-1; D unresolved. The receptor's source is a man younger than 40 with type 1 diabetes. Sequencing input: central memory CD4+ T cells from blood. In DNA form, the CDR3 reads TGTGCCAGCAGCCGGTCACAGATGAACACTGAAGCTTTCTTT. Amino acid sequence: CASSRSQMNTEAFF.